This T cell receptor beta chain was recorded in a study of OX40 agonist ivuxolimab in advanced cancers. The repertoire was sequenced with immunoSEQ multiplex PCR; TCRdb's copy has only in-frame clones and lacks some. The sample yields fewer than 100,000 clones, 70% to 85% seen once. The CDR3 extends over 16 amino acids. Per germline, CDR1 SEHNR and CDR2 FQNEAQ (reference sequence). With 4 bases removed from V and 0 bases from J, the gap between germline ends came to 13 bases. The chain is built from TRBV7-9 and TRBJ1-5; D uncertain. This material consisted of CD4+ or CD8+ T cells sorted from blood, taken in a trial of the OX40 agonist ivuxolimab. The receptor comes from an adult with an advanced solid tumor such as melanoma, head and neck, liver or kidney cancer. CDR3 sequence: CASSSEWTVSNQPQHF. The CDR3 coding sequence is TGTGCCAGCAGCTCTGAATGGACGGTTAGCAATCAGCCCCAGCATTTT.